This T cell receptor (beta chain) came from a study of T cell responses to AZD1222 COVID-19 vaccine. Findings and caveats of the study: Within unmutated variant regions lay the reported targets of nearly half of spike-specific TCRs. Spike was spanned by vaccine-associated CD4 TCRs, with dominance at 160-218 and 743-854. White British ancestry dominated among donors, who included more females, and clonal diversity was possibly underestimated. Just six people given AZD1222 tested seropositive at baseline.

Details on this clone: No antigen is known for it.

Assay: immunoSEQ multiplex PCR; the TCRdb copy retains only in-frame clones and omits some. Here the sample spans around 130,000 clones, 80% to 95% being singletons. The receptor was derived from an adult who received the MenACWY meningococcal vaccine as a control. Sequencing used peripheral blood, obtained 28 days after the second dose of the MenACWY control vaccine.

The DNA for the CDR3 is TGTGCCACAGGAGAGGACAGTGTGAACACTGAAGCTTTCTTT. It is translated as CATGEDSVNTEAFF. The chain recombines TRBV15 with TRBJ1-1; possible D gene TRBD1, 6 bases. This CDR3 spans 14 amino acids. Germline V gene lookup returns CDR1 LNHNV and CDR2 YYDKDF (reference sequence). Trimming pared 9 bases from V and 0 bases from J, leaving 14 bases between.